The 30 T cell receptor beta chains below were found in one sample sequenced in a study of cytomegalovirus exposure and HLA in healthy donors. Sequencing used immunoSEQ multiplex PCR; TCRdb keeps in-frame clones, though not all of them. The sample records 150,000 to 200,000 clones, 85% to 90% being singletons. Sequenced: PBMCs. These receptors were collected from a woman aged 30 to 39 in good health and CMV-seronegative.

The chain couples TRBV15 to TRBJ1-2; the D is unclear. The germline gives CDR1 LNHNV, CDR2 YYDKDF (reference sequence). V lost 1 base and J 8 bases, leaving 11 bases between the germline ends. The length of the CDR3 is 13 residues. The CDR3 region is CATSRAPGEGYTF. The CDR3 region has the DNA TGTGCCACCAGCAGAGCCCCCGGTGAGGGCTACACCTTC.

The CDR3 here is CASSKTRRVDTQYF. The CDR3 DNA reads TGTGCCAGCAGCAAGACAAGAAGAGTAGATACGCAGTATTTT. V usage is TRBV7-6 and J usage is TRBJ2-3; no reliable D call. The V end lost 5 bases, the J end lost 5 bases, and 14 bases lay between the germline ends. This CDR3 has 14 amino acids. Germline V lookup: CDR1 SGHVS, CDR2 FNYEAQ.

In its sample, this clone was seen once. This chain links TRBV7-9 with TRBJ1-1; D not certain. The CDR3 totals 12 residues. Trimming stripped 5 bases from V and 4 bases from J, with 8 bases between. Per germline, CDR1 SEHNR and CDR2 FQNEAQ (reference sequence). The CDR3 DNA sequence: TGTGCCAGCAGCGAACAGACCACTGAAGCTTTCTTT. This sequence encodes CASSEQTTEAFF.

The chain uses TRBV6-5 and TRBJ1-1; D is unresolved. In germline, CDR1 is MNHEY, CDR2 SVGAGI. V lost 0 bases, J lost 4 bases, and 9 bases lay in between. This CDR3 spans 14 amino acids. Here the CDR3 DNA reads TGTGCCAGCAGTTACTCGGCAGGAGCCACTGAAGCTTTCTTT. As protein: CASSYSAGATEAFF.

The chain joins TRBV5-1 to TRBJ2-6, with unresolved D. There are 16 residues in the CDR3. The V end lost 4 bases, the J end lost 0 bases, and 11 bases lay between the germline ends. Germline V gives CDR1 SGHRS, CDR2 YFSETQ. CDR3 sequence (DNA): TGCGCCAGCAGCACGGACGCCTACTCTGGGGCCAACGTCCTGACTTTC. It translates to CASSTDAYSGANVLTF.

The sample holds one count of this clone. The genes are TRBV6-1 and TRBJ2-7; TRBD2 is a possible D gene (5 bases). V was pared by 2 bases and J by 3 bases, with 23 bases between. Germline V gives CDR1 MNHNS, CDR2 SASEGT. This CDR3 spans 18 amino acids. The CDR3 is CASSESAGQTFPLYEQYF. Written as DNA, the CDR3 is TGTGCCAGCAGTGAATCGGCGGGTCAGACTTTTCCTCTCTACGAGCAGTACTTC.

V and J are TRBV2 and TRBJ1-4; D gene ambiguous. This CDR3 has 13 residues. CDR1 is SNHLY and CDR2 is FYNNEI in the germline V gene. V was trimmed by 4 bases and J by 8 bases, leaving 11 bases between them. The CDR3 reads CASSGLFREKLFF. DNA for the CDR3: TGTGCCAGCAGTGGGCTATTCCGGGAAAAACTGTTTTTT.

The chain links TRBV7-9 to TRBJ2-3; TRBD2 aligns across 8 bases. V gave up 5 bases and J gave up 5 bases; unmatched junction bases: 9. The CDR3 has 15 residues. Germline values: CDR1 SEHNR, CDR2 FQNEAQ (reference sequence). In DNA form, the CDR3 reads TGTGCCAGCAGCCCGTCGGGGGGGCAGAGAGATACGCAGTATTTT. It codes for CASSPSGGQRDTQYF.

CDR3 DNA: TGTGCCAGCAGTTGGGGGACAGGGGATGAAAAACTGTTTTTT. It codes for CASSWGTGDEKLFF. This chain connects TRBV2 to TRBJ1-4; 10 bases map to TRBD1. CDR3 length: 14 amino acids. V shed 5 bases and J 6 bases; nucleotides not matched to a gene: 3. Germline V lookup: CDR1 SNHLY, CDR2 FYNNEI.

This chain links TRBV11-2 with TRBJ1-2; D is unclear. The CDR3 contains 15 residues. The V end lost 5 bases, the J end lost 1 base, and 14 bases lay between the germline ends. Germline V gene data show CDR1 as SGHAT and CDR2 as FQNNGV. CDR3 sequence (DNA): TGTGCCAGCAGCCTACTTCAAGGGTTTAACTATGGCTACACCTTC. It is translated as CASSLLQGFNYGYTF.

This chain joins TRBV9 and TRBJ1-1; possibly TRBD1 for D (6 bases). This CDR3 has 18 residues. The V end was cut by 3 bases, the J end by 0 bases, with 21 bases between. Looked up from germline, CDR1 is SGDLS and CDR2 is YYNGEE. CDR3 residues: CASSDNPTGQGLNTEAFF. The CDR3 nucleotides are TGTGCCAGCAGCGATAATCCTACCGGGCAGGGGCTGAACACTGAAGCTTTCTTT.

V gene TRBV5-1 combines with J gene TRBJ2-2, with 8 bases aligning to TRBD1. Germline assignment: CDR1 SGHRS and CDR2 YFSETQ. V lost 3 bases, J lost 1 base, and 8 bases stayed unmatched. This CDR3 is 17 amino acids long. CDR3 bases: TGCGCCAGCAGCTCGCGCTCCGGGACAGGGAACACCGGGGAGCTGTTTTTT. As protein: CASSSRSGTGNTGELFF. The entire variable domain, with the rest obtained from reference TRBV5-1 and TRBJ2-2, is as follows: KAGVTQTPRYLIKTRGQQVTLSCSPISGHRSVSWYQQTPGQGLQFLFEYFSETQRNKGNFPGRFSGRQFSNSRSEMNVSTLELGDSALYLCASSSRSGTGNTGELFFGEGSRLTVL.

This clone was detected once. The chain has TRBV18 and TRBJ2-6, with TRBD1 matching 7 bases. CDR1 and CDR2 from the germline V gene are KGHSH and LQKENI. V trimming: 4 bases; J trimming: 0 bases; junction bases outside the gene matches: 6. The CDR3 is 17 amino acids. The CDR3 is CASSRDSGNSGANVLTF. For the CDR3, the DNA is TGTGCCAGCTCACGGGACAGTGGAAACTCTGGGGCCAACGTCCTGACTTTC. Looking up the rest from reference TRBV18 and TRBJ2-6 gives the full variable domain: NAGVMQNPRHLVRRRGQEARLRCSPMKGHSHVYWYRQLPEEGLKFMVYLQKENIIDESGMPKERFSAEFPKEGPSILRIQQVVRGDSAAYFCASSRDSGNSGANVLTFGAGSRLTVL.

CDR3 sequence (DNA): TGCGCCAGCAGCTTACGACCCTACAGGGCTGAGACCCAGTACTTC. Its translation: CASSLRPYRAETQYF. V usage is TRBV5-1 and J usage is TRBJ2-5; TRBD1 might be the D (6 bases). The CDR3 runs 15 residues. CDR1 SGHRS and CDR2 YFSETQ come from the germline V gene. V lost 2 bases and J lost 5, with 16 bases in between.

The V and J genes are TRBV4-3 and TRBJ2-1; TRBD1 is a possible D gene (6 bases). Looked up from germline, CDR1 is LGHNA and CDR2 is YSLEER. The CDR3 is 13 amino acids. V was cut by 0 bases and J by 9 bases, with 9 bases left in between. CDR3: CASSQEGGSEQFF. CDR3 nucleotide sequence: TGCGCCAGCAGCCAAGAAGGGGGAAGTGAGCAGTTCTTC.

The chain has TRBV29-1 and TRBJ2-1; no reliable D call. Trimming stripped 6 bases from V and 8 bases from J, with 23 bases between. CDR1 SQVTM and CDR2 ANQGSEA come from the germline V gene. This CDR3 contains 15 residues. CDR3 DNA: TGCAGCGTGCATTTTAGGTCCGCTTTCTCCGATGAGCAGTTCTTC. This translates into CSVHFRSAFSDEQFF.

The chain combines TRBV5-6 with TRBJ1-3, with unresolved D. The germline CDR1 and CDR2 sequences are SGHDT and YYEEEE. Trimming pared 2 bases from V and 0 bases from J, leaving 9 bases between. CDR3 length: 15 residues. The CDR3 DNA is TGTGCCAGCAGCTTTGGGCTGAACTCTGGAAACACCATATATTTT. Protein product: CASSFGLNSGNTIYF.

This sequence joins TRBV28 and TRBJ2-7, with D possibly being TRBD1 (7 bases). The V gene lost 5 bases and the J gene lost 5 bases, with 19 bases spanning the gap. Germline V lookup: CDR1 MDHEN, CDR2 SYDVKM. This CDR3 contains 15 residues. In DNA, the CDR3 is TGTGCCAGCAGTAAAGCACAGGGGAGGATCGACGAGCAGTACTTC. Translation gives CASSKAQGRIDEQYF.

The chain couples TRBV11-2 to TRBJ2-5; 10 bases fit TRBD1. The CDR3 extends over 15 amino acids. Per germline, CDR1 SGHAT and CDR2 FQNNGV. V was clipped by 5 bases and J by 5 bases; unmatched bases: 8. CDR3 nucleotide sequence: TGTGCCAGCAGCAGGGACAGGGGACAGGGGGAGACCCAGTACTTC. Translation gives CASSRDRGQGETQYF.

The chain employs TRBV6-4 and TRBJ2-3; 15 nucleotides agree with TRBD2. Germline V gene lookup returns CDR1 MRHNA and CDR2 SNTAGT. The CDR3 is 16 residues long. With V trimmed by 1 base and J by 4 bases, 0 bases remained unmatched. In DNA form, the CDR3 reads TGTGCCAGCAGTGACTGGACTAGCGGGGGGGCAGATACGCAGTATTTT. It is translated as CASSDWTSGGADTQYF.

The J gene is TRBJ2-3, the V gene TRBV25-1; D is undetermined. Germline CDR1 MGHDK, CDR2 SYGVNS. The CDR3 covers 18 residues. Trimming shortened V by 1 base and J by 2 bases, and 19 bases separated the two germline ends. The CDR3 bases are TGTGCCAGCAGTGAATCCGCCAGCCTGTCGGGCCACACAGATACGCAGTATTTT. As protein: CASSESASLSGHTDTQYF.

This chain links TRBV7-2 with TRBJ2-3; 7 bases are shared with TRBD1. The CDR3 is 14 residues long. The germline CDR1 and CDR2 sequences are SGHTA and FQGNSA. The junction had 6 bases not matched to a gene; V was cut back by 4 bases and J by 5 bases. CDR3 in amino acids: CASSSQGPQDTQYF. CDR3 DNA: TGTGCCAGCAGCTCACAGGGGCCCCAAGATACGCAGTATTTT.

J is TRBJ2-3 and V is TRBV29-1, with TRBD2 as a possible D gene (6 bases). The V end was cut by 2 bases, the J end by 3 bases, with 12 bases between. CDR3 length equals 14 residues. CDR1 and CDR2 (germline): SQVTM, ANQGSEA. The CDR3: CSVETGVGTDTQYF. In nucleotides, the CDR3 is TGCAGCGTTGAAACGGGAGTCGGGACAGATACGCAGTATTTT.

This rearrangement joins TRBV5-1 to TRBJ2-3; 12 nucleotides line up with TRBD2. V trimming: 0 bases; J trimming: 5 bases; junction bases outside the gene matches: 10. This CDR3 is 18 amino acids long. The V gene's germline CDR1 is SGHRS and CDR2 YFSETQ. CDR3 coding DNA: TGCGCCAGCAGCTTGGGGCTAGCGGGGGGGACCCTAGGAGATACGCAGTATTTT. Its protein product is CASSLGLAGGTLGDTQYF.

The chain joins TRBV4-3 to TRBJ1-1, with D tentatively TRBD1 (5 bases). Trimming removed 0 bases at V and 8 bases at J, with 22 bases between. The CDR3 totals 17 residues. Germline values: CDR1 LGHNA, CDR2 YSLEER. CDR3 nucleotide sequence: TGCGCCAGCAGCCAAGATCGGACAAGTATAGGGAGTGAGGAAGCTTTCTTT. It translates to CASSQDRTSIGSEEAFF.

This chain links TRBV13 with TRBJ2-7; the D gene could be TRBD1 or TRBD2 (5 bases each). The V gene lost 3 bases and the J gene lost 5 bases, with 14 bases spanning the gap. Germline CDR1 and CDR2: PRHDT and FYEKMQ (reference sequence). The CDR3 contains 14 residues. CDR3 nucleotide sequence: TGTGCCAGCAGCTTGGGACCTGGTGTCGACGAGCAGTACTTC. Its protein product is CASSLGPGVDEQYF.

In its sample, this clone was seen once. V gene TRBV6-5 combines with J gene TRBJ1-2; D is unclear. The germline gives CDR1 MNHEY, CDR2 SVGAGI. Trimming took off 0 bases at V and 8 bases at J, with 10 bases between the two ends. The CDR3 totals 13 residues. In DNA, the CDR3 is TGTGCCAGCAGTTACTCGTCAACCCCCGGCTACACCTTC. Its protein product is CASSYSSTPGYTF.

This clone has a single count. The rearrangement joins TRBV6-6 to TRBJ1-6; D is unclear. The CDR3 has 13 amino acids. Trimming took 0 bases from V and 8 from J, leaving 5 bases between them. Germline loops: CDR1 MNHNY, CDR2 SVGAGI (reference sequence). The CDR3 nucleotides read TGTGCCAGCAGTTACTCGCTGGATTCACCCCTCCACTTT. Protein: CASSYSLDSPLHF.

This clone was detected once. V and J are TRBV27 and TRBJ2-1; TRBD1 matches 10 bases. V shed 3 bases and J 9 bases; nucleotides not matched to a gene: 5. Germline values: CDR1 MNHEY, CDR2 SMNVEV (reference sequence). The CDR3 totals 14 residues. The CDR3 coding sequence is TGTGCCAGCAGTTTTACGACAGGGGGCACTGAGCAGTTCTTC. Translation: CASSFTTGGTEQFF.

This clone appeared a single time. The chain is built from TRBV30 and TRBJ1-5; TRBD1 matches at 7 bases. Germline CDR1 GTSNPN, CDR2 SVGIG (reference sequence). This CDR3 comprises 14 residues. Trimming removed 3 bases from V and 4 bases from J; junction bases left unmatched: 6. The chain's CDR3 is CAWSNRDRNQPQHF. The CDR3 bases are TGTGCCTGGAGCAACCGGGACAGAAATCAGCCCCAGCATTTT.